The 18 T cell receptor beta chains below all came from one sample that was sequenced in a study of T-cell reconstitution after alpha-beta-depleted transplantation in children. The authors prepared the TCRbeta library with unique molecular identifiers. TCRdb recomputed calls from the PCR reads with MiXCR, one row per CDR3 protein. The table has 640,000 or so distinct CDR3 sequences, 15% to 20% seen once. Sequenced material: PBMCs from the stem cell graft donor, taken from the stem cell graft. Every receptor here comes from a human donor who donated a stem cell graft to a child with acute myeloid leukemia.

This clonotype occurred many times. The gene calls are TRBV27 and TRBJ1-2; possibly TRBD1 for D (6 bases). V was pared by 2 bases and J by 4 bases, with 14 bases between. From germline, CDR1 is MNHEY and CDR2 SMNVEV (reference sequence). This CDR3 is 15 amino acids long. Written as DNA, the CDR3 is TGTGCCAGCAGTTTAGGCAGTGGAGGGGGCTATGGCTACACCTTC. Its translation is CASSLGSGGGYGYTF.

The chain uses TRBV15 and TRBJ2-3; possibly TRBD1 for D (5 bases). The V end lost 11 bases, the J end lost 2 bases, and 20 bases lay between the germline ends. The CDR3 loop spans 15 amino acids. From germline, CDR1 is LNHNV and CDR2 YYDKDF (reference sequence). The CDR3 DNA sequence: TGTGCCCTTAGCAAAGGGGTTACCCCCACAGATACGCAGTATTTT. Translating it yields CALSKGVTPTDTQYF.

V and J are TRBV20-1 and TRBJ2-3; no reliable D call. Germline CDR1 DFQATT, CDR2 SNEGSKA (reference sequence). With 2 bases removed from V and 4 bases from J, the gap between germline ends came to 10 bases. The CDR3 runs 13 residues. The CDR3 is CSARPGVADTQYF. The CDR3 DNA sequence: TGCAGTGCTAGACCCGGAGTGGCAGATACGCAGTATTTT.

The table lists this clonotype with a count of one. V is TRBV12-3 or TRBV12-4 and J is TRBJ2-4, with 11 bases aligning to TRBD2. This CDR3 is 13 amino acids long. With 6 bases clipped from V and 6 bases from J, the junction kept 1 base outside the gene matches. DNA of the CDR3: TGTGCCAGCAGGCTAGCGGGGGGAAACATTCAGTACTTC. This sequence encodes CASRLAGGNIQYF.

This clonotype was recorded at least ten times. The chain has TRBV10-3 and TRBJ2-3; D is unclear. The germline V gene encodes CDR1 ENHRY and CDR2 SYGVKD. The CDR3 is made up of 14 amino acids. Between the trimmed V and J ends, which lost 3 bases and 3 bases, there was a span of 10 bases. The CDR3 DNA is TGTGCCATCAGTGACGGAGACACTACAGATACGCAGTATTTT. Protein sequence: CAISDGDTTDTQYF.

In this sample, this clonotype turned up a few times. This chain uses TRBV5-1 with TRBJ1-6; D not certain. Per the germline V gene, CDR1 is SGHRS and CDR2 is YFSETQ. The CDR3 sequence is 14 residues long. Trimming cost V 5 bases and J 7 bases, with 13 bases left between them. For the CDR3, the DNA is TGCGCCAGCAGGACGGGGAGGGAGAATTCACCCCTCCACTTT. This codes for CASRTGRENSPLHF.

The genes are TRBV20-1 and TRBJ2-3, with 9 positions matching TRBD2. CDR3 size: 15 residues. Germline CDR1 is DFQATT and CDR2 is SNEGSKA (reference sequence). J lost 5 bases, V lost 2 bases, and 8 bases had no gene match. The CDR3 loop is CSARMASGVQDTQYF. CDR3 coding DNA: TGCAGTGCTAGAATGGCTAGCGGGGTTCAAGATACGCAGTATTTT.

CDR3 DNA sequence: TGTGCCTGCTGTGCCCGACTAGCGGGGGGGCTCTCTAGCACAGATACGCAGTATTTT. It codes for CACCARLAGGLSSTDTQYF. The chain carries TRBV3-1 and TRBJ2-3, with 14 nucleotides matching TRBD2. The trim removed 11 bases at V and 0 bases at J, leaving 16 bases unmatched. Germline values: CDR1 LGHDT, CDR2 YNNKEL (reference sequence). The CDR3 runs 19 residues.

The genes are TRBV25-1 and TRBJ1-1, with unresolved D. Germline V lookup: CDR1 MGHDK, CDR2 SYGVNS. The CDR3 covers 14 residues. Trimming left V 3 bases short and J 6 bases short, with 14 bases between. CDR3 nucleotides: TGTGCCAGCAGTGATCCCCGTCGTGGGCCTGAAGCTTTCTTT. It codes for CASSDPRRGPEAFF. Full variable domain (remainder filled in from reference TRBV25-1 and TRBJ1-1): EADIYQTPRYLVIGTGKKITLECSQTMGHDKMYWYQQDPGMELHLIHYSYGVNSTEKGDLSSESTVSRIRTEHFPLTLESARPSHTSQYLCASSDPRRGPEAFFGQGTRLTVV.

The genes are TRBV20-1 and TRBJ2-2, with 9 positions matching TRBD2. Germline CDR1 is DFQATT and CDR2 is SNEGSKA (reference sequence). V lost 6 bases, J lost 7 bases, and 6 bases stayed unmatched. The CDR3 is 13 residues long. This CDR3 reads CSAKPRGGGELFF. CDR3 sequence (DNA): TGCAGTGCCAAACCGCGGGGGGGCGGGGAGCTGTTTTTT.

The sample holds a few counts of this clonotype. The chain has TRBV7-2 and TRBJ2-3; 7 nucleotides align to TRBD1. V trimming: 2 bases; J trimming: 4 bases; junction bases outside the gene matches: 6. Looked up from germline, CDR1 is SGHTA and CDR2 is FQGNSA. The CDR3 is made up of 15 amino acids. The CDR3 loop is CASSLIGGESDTQYF. CDR3 DNA sequence: TGTGCCAGCAGCTTAATAGGGGGCGAGTCAGATACGCAGTATTTT. Variable domain in full (rest from reference TRBV7-2 and TRBJ2-3): GAGVSQSPSNKVTEKGKDVELRCDPISGHTALYWYRQSLGQGLEFLIYFQGNSAPDKSGLPSDRFSAERTGGSVSTLTIQRTQQEDSAVYLCASSLIGGESDTQYFGPGTRLTVL.

This clonotype was counted ten times or more. The chain is built from TRBV10-3 and TRBJ1-6; D remains unclear. CDR1 ENHRY and CDR2 SYGVKD come from the germline V gene. The CDR3 has 13 residues. The germline V and J ends were trimmed by 6 bases and 8 bases, with 11 bases remaining between them. DNA for the CDR3: TGTGCCATCAGGGGTTCCACTGATTCACCCCTCCACTTT. Amino acid sequence: CAIRGSTDSPLHF.

This clonotype was seen at least ten times. The chain links TRBV20-1 to TRBJ1-4; 12 bases match TRBD1. J gave up 3 bases and V 0 bases, and 8 bases lay outside the gene matches. The CDR3 consists of 18 residues. Germline V gene lookup returns CDR1 DFQATT and CDR2 SNEGSKA (reference sequence). The CDR3 reads CSARDRGTGGAANEKLFF. CDR3 coding DNA: TGCAGTGCTAGAGATCGGGGGACAGGGGGCGCGGCTAATGAAAAACTGTTTTTT.

On this clonotype itself: Being one base from a much bigger clone, this may be a read error. The chain couples TRBV20-1 to TRBJ1-1, with D unclear. The CDR3 totals 14 residues. V lost 3 bases and J lost 6, with 17 bases in between. Per the germline V gene, CDR1 is DFQATT and CDR2 is SNEGSKA (reference sequence). CDR3 sequence (DNA): TGCAGTGCTAGCGTCCCGAGCGCGAGGTCTGAAGCTTTCTTT. This encodes CSASVPSARSEAFF.

This clonotype was recorded a few times. The chain uses TRBV20-1 and TRBJ2-1; 9 bases fit TRBD2. Germline-derived CDR1 and CDR2 are DFQATT and SNEGSKA (reference sequence). CDR3 size: 14 residues. V shed 3 bases, J shed 3 bases, and the junction held 3 bases outside the gene matches. Here the CDR3 reads CSASSSGDYNEQFF. The CDR3 nucleotides read TGCAGTGCTAGCTCTAGCGGGGACTACAATGAGCAGTTCTTC.

The V gene is TRBV4-1, the J gene TRBJ1-1; a weak D match, TRBD1 (5 bases). The CDR3 is made up of 15 amino acids. Trimming left V 4 bases short and J 0 bases short, with 12 bases between. CDR1 is MGHRA and CDR2 is YSYEKL in the germline V gene. CDR3 amino acids: CASSPEGTVNTEAFF. In nucleotides, the CDR3 is TGCGCCAGCAGCCCGGAAGGGACGGTGAACACTGAAGCTTTCTTT.

The chain combines TRBV11-2 with TRBJ1-2; TRBD1 agrees at 12 bases. CDR1 and CDR2 from the germline V gene are SGHAT and FQNNGV. The CDR3 has 13 amino acids. Trimming at V came to 1 base and at J to 14 bases, leaving 5 bases not matched to a gene. CDR3 residues: CASSLGDRGLRTF. DNA for the CDR3: TGTGCCAGCAGCTTAGGGGACAGGGGGCTTAGGACCTTC.

In its sample, this clonotype was seen many times. The chain has TRBV6-6 and TRBJ2-5; D not certain. The CDR3 consists of 13 residues. Germline values: CDR1 MNHNY, CDR2 SVGAGI (reference sequence). V was pared by 0 bases and J by 0 bases, with 2 bases between. This CDR3 reads CASSYSYQETQYF. CDR3 DNA sequence: TGTGCCAGCAGTTACTCGTACCAAGAGACCCAGTACTTC.